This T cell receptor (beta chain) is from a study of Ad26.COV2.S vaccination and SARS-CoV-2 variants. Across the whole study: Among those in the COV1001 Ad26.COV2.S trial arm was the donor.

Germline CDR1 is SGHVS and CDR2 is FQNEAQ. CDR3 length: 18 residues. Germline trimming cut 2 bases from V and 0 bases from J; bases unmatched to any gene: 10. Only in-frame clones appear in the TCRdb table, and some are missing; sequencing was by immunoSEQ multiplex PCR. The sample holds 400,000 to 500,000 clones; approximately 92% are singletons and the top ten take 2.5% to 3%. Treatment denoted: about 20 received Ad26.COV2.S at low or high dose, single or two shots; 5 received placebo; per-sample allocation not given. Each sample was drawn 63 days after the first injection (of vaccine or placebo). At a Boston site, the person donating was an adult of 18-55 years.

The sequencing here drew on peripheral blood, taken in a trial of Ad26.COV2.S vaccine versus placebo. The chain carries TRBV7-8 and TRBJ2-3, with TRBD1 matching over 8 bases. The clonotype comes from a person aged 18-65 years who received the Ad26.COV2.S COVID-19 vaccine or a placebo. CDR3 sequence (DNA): TGTGCCAGCAGCTTATTCTCTACGACAGGGGTCAGCACAGATACGCAGTATTTT. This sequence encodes CASSLFSTTGVSTDTQYF. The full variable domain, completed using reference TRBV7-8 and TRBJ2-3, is GAGVSQSPRYKVAKRGQDVALRCDPISGHVSLFWYQQALGQGPEFLTYFQNEAQLDKSGLPSDRFFAERPEGSVSTLKIQRTQQEDSAVYLCASSLFSTTGVSTDTQYFGPGTRLTVL.